What follows is one T cell receptor (beta chain) and its context. This clone's antigen is unknown. There are no base qualities to consult, and no much larger clone falls within one base. The CDR3 regions of human TCRbeta chains were subjected to immunosequencing. The paper's processing steps were these. TCRs in the repertoires were compared against a reference library of SARS-CoV-2-specific TCRs that had been generated with the MIRA antigen-specificity platform. Breadth was defined as the fraction of unique TCRs that were SARS-CoV-2-associated, and depth was defined as the fraction of total T cells that were SARS-CoV-2-associated. Using the MIRA data, each spike-specific TCR was assigned both to the spike region to which the TCR was reactive and to a CD4 or CD8 class. Log10-transformed breadth and depth values were compared by one-way ANOVA with Sidak's multiple comparisons tests. This immuneACCESS table, as held by TCRdb, lists in-frame sequences with V and J called but not all clones. Of the missing ones, under half trace to an unresolved V gene in checked studies; the others have no known cause. V, J and clone size are taken as reported in that table, and D and trimming were inferred from the DNA itself. The sample includes 100,000 to 150,000 clones, with 75% to 90% observed a single time. Just under 4.5% of the sample goes to the ten largest clones.

This entry belongs to a study of T cell responses to AZD1222 COVID-19 vaccine (dated by TCRdb to about 2021). For the study in its entirety: TCR sequencing was performed for about 250 trial participants, of whom 200 to 210 were given two doses of AZD1222 and some 26 were given two doses of MenACWY control vaccine. Enrollment into the trials was organized by age into subgroups of 18-55, 56-69 and 70-plus years, and those subgroups contained approximately 160, 26 and 62 TCR-sequenced participants, respectively.

Read against the paper, the sample's time point label means: about 28 days (+/-7) after the second vaccine dose. AZD1222 recipients given second doses at about 4 weeks or at about 12 weeks were pooled, since spike-specific TCR depth and breadth were not found to differ between the two schedules. Samples from vaccinated people were obtained from the UK trials COV001 and COV002, which included a single-blind randomized controlled phase 2/3 trial of AZD1222 (ChAdOx1 nCoV-19) in healthy adults. For TCRbeta chain sequencing, PBMC samples from trial participants were taken at day 0 and at day 28 after the second dose. Including the terminal cysteine and phenylalanine, the CDR3 comprises 14 residues. Solely the CDR3 DNA is kept, with 42 bases framed from the first base. From a lookup of the germline V gene (reference sequence), CDR1 and CDR2 are GTSNPN and SVGIG. The germline V and J ends show losses of 5 bases and 6 bases respectively, and no gene match explains 9 bases of the junction.

Findings and caveats that apply to the study as a whole: Participants were mostly white British and included more females than males, and it was suggested by the authors that clonal diversity may have been underestimated. Epitopes outside the regions mutated in the B.1.351 and B.1.1.7 variants were reportedly recognized by nearly half of the unique spike-specific TCRs. After two AZD1222 doses, both the breadth and the depth of spike-specific TCRs were significantly higher than at day 0 and than in MenACWY recipients. CD4 TCRs associated with the vaccine covered the entire spike protein, and the dominant responses were in regions 160-218 and 743-854. Conclusions about previously exposed vaccinees were limited because only six or seven AZD1222 recipients were SARS-CoV-2 seropositive at baseline. The 56-69-year group was small, and its depth increase did not reach significance, likely because of low power. Because no day 14 peak-response samples were available, the repertoires could be characterized only after the peak T cell response.

This chain joins TRBV30 to TRBJ2-2, with TRBD1 matching 7 junction bases. The specimen comprised peripheral blood, sampled 28 days after the second AZD1222 dose. The sequence came from an adult who received the AZD1222 COVID-19 vaccine. At the DNA level, the sequence is TGTGCCTGGCTTAAGACAGGGAAGGCCGGGGAGCTGTTTTTT. It codes for CAWLKTGKAGELFF.